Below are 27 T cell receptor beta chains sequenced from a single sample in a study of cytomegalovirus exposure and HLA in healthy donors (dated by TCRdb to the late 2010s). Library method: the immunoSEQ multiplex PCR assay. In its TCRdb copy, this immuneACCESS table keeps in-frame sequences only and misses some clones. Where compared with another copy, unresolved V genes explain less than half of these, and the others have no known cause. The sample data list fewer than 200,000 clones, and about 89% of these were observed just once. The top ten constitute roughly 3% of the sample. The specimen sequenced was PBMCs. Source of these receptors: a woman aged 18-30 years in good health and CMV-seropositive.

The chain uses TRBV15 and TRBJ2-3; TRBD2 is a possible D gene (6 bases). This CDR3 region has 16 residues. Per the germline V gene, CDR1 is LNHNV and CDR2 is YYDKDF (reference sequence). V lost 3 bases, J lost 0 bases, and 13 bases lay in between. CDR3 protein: CATSSLVAESTDTQYF. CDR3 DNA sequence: TGTGCCACCAGCAGTCTGGTAGCGGAAAGCACAGATACGCAGTATTTT.

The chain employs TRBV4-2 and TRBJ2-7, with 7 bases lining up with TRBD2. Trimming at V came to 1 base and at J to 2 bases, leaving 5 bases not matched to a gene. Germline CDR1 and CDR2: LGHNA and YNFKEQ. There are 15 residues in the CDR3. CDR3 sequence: CASSQGFGGTYEQYF. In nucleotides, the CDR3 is TGTGCCAGCAGCCAAGGGTTCGGGGGGACCTACGAGCAGTACTTC.

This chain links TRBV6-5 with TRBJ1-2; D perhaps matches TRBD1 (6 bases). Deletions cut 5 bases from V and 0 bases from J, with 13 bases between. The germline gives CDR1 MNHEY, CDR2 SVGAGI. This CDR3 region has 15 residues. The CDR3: CASSVTGSTNYGYTF. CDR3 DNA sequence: TGTGCCAGCAGTGTAACAGGGAGTACTAACTATGGCTACACCTTC.

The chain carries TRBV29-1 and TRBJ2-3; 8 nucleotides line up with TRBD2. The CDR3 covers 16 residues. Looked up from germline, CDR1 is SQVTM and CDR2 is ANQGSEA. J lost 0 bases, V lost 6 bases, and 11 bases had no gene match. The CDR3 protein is CSVRGLAGGSTDTQYF. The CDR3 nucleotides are TGCAGCGTAAGGGGATTGGCGGGGGGAAGCACAGATACGCAGTATTTT.

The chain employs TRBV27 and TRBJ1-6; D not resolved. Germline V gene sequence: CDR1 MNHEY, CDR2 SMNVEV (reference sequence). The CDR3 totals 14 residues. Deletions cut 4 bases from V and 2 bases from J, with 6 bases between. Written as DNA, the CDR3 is TGTGCCAGCAGTTCCAGTCCCTATAATTCACCCCTCCACTTT. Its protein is CASSSSPYNSPLHF.

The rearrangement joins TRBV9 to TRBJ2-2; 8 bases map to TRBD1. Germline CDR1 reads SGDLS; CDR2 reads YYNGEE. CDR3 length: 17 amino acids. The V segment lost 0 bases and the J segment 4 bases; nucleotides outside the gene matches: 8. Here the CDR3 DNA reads TGTGCCAGCAGCGTAGCATCAGGGGGCAGGGGCACCGGGGAGCTGTTTTTT. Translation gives CASSVASGGRGTGELFF.

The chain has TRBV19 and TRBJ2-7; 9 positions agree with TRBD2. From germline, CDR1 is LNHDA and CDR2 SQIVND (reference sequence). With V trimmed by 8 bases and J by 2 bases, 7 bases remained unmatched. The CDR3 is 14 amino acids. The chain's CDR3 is CASRAAGGTYEQYF. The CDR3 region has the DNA TGTGCCAGTCGCGCGGCGGGAGGGACCTACGAGCAGTACTTC.

Here the CDR3 reads CASSPDFSGRFTDTQYF. The CDR3 bases are TGTGCCAGCTCTCCGGACTTTAGCGGGAGGTTCACAGATACGCAGTATTTT. The chain employs TRBV18 and TRBJ2-3; 10 nucleotides match TRBD2. This CDR3 spans 17 amino acids. Germline V gives CDR1 KGHSH, CDR2 LQKENI. V shed 6 bases, J shed 2 bases, and the junction held 11 bases outside the gene matches. The full variable domain, completed using reference TRBV18 and TRBJ2-3, is NAGVMQNPRHLVRRRGQEARLRCSPMKGHSHVYWYRQLPEEGLKFMVYLQKENIIDESGMPKERFSAEFPKEGPSILRIQQVVRGDSAAYFCASSPDFSGRFTDTQYFGPGTRLTVL.

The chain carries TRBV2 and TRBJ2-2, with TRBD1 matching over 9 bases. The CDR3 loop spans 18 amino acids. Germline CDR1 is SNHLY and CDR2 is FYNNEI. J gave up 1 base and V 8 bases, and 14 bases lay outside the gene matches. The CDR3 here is CASGGGWDRVVNTGELFF. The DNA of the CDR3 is TGTGCCAGCGGGGGAGGATGGGACAGGGTAGTGAACACCGGGGAGCTGTTTTTT.

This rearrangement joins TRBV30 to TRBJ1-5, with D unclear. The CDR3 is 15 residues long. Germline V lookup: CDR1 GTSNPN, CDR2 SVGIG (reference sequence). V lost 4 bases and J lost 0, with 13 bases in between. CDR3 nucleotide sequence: TGTGCCTGGACCCCATCCGGAGGTAGCAATCAGCCCCAGCATTTT. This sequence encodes CAWTPSGGSNQPQHF.

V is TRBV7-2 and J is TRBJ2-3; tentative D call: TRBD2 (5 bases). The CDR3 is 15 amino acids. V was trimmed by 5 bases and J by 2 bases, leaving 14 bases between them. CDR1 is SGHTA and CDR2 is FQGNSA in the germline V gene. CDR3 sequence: CASSPMIGDTDTQYF. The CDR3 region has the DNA TGTGCCAGCAGCCCGATGATCGGGGACACAGATACGCAGTATTTT.

As DNA, the CDR3 is TGTGCCAGCAGTAGGACAGGGGAGGGCTACGAGCAGTACTTC. This gives the protein CASSRTGEGYEQYF. J is TRBJ2-7 and V is TRBV6-6; 9 bases match TRBD1. Germline V lookup: CDR1 MNHNY, CDR2 SVGAGI (reference sequence). The CDR3 consists of 14 residues. Trimming removed 5 bases from V and 3 bases from J; junction bases left unmatched: 5.

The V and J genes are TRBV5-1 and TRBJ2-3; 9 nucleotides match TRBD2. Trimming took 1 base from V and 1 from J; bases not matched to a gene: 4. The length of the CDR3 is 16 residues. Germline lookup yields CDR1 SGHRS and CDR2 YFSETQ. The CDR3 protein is CASSLQVAGGTDTQYF. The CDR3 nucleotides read TGCGCCAGCAGCTTGCAGGTAGCGGGGGGCACAGATACGCAGTATTTT. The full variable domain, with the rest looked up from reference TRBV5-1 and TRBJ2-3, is KAGVTQTPRYLIKTRGQQVTLSCSPISGHRSVSWYQQTPGQGLQFLFEYFSETQRNKGNFPGRFSGRQFSNSRSEMNVSTLELGDSALYLCASSLQVAGGTDTQYFGPGTRLTVL.

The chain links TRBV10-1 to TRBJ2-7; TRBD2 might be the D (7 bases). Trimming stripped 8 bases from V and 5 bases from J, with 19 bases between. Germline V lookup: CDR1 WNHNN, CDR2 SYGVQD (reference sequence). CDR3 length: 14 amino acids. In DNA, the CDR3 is TGCGCCAGCCGGAGGGGGGGCGTTTCGAACGAGCAGTACTTC. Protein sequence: CASRRGGVSNEQYF.

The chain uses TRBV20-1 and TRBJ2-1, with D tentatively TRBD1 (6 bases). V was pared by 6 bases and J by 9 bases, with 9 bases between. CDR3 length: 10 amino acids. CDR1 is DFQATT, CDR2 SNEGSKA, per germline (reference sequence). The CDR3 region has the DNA TGCAGTGCCCGCAGGGGTGAGCAGTTCTTC. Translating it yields CSARRGEQFF.

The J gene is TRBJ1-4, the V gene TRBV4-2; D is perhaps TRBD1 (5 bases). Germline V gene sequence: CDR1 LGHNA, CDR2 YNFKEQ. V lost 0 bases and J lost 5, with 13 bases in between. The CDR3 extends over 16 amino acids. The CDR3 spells CASSQDGGGGNEKLFF. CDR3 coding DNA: TGTGCCAGCAGCCAAGACGGGGGGGGAGGCAATGAAAAACTGTTTTTT.

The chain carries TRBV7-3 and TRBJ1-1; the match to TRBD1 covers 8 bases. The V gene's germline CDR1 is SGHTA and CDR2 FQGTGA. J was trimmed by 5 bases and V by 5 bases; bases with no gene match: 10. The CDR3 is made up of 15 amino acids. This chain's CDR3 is CASSARQGSGTEAFF. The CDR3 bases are TGTGCCAGCAGCGCCAGACAGGGGTCAGGGACTGAAGCTTTCTTT.

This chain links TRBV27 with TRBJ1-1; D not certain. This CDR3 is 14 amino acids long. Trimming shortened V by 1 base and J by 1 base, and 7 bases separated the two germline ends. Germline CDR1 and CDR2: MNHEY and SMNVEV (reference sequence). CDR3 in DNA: TGTGCCAGCAGTTTATTGTCAGGGAACACTGAAGCTTTCTTT. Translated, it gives CASSLLSGNTEAFF.

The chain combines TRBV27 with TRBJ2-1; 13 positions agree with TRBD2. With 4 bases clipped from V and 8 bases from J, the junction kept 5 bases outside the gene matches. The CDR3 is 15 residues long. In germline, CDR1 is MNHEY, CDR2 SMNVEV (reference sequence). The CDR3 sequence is CASSSGTSGTDEQFF. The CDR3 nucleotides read TGTGCCAGCAGTTCCGGGACTAGCGGGACTGATGAGCAGTTCTTC.

The CDR3 sequence is CASSQDKTGLYQETQYF. The CDR3 DNA is TGTGCCAGCAGCCAAGACAAAACAGGGTTGTACCAAGAGACCCAGTACTTC. The chain links TRBV4-2 to TRBJ2-5; a possible D gene is TRBD1 (6 bases). CDR3 length: 17 residues. V was pared by 0 bases and J by 0 bases, with 14 bases between. CDR1 and CDR2 from the germline V gene are LGHNA and YNFKEQ.

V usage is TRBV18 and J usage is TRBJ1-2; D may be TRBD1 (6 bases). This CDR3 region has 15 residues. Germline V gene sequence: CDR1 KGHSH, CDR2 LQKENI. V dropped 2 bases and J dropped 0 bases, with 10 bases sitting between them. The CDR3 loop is CASSPVGDTNYGYTF. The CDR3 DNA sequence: TGTGCCAGCTCACCAGTCGGGGACACTAACTATGGCTACACCTTC.

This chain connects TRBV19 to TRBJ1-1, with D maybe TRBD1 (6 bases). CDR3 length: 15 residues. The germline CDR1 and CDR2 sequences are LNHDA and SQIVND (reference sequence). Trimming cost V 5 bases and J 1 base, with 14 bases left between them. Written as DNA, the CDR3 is TGTGCCAGTAGTGTACAGGGAGGGGCGAACACTGAAGCTTTCTTT. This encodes CASSVQGGANTEAFF. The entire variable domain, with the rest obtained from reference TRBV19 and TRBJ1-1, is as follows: DGGITQSPKYLFRKEGQNVTLSCEQNLNHDAMYWYRQDPGQGLRLIYYSQIVNDFQKGDIAEGYSVSREKKESFPLTVTSAQKNPTAFYLCASSVQGGANTEAFFGQGTRLTVV.

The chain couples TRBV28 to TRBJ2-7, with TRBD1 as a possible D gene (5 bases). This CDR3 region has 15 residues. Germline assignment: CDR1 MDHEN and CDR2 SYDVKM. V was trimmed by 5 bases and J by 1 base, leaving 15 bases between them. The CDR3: CASSEEQGKSYEQYF. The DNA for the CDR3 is TGTGCCAGCAGTGAGGAGCAGGGCAAGTCCTACGAGCAGTACTTC.

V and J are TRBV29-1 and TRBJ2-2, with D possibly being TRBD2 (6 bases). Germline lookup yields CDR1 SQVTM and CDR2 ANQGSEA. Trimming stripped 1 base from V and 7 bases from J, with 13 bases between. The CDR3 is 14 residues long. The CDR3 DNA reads TGCAGCGTTGAAGGACTAGTTGTCCGCGGGGAGCTGTTTTTT. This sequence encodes CSVEGLVVRGELFF.

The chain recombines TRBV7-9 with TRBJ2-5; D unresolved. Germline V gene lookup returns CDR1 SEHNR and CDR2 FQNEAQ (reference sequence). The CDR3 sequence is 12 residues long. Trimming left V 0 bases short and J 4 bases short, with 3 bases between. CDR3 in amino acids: CASSLARETQYF. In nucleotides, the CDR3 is TGTGCCAGCAGCTTAGCTAGAGAGACCCAGTACTTC.

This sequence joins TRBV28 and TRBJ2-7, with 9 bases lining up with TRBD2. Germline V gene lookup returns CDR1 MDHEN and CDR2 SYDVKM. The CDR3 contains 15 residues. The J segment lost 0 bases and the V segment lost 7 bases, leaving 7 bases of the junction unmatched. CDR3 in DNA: TGTGCCAGCACCTCTAGCGGGACTAGCTCCTACGAGCAGTACTTC. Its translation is CASTSSGTSSYEQYF.

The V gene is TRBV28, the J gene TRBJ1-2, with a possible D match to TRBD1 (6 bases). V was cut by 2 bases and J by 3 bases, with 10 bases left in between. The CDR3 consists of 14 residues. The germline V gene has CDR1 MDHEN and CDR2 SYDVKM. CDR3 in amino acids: CASSLDGQYYGYTF. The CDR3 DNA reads TGTGCCAGCAGTTTAGACGGACAGTACTATGGCTACACCTTC.